A selection of T cell receptor beta chains follows, all from one sample in a study of shared clonotypes between healthy human individuals. Measured with immunoSEQ multiplex PCR; TCRdb has only the in-frame clones, and not every one. The sample has hundreds of thousands of clones; around 97% are singletons. The sample comprised naive CD4+ T cells sorted from blood. These receptors came from a young woman in good health. CDR3s include the opening cysteine and the closing phenylalanine or tryptophan. Fields, in order: J gene, clone size, V gene, D gene, CDR3 protein, CDR3 DNA. D genes are given only for firm matches. Part of the rows lack a size; the others show once, few, many or a class for expanded clones.

>TRBJ2-5|-|TRBV5-1|TRBD2
CASSSSSMAGGAQYF
TGCGCCAGCAGCTCGTCATCTATGGCGGGAGGAGCCCAGTACTTC
>TRBJ1-5|-|TRBV7-9|-
CASSPDGNQPQHF
TGTGCCAGCAGCCCCGACGGCAATCAGCCCCAGCATTTT
>TRBJ1-4|-|TRBV18|-
CASSPRDVIGNEKLFF
TGTGCCAGCTCACCACGCGATGTCATCGGGAATGAAAAACTGTTTTTT
>TRBJ1-5|-|TRBV19|-
CASSIRSYTNQPQHF
TGTGCCAGTAGTATCCGCTCCTATACAAATCAGCCCCAGCATTTT
>TRBJ2-7|-|TRBV2|-
CASSLEYEQYF
TGTGCCAGCAGCCTCGAATACGAGCAGTACTTC
>TRBJ1-4|-|TRBV28|TRBD1
CASSLWKQGEEEKLFF
TGTGCCAGCAGTTTATGGAAGCAGGGGGAGGAAGAAAAACTGTTTTTT
>TRBJ2-2|-|TRBV5-1|TRBD1
CASSLGVTGILRTGELFF
TGCGCCAGCAGCTTGGGGGTGACAGGGATTTTGAGGACCGGGGAGCTGTTTTTT
>TRBJ2-3|-|TRBV6-6|TRBD2
CASSYGRTSGTDTQYF
TGTGCCAGCAGTTACGGAAGAACTAGCGGCACAGATACGCAGTATTTT
>TRBJ1-6|once|TRBV6-1|TRBD1
CASSEDRGGTPLHF
TGTGCCAGCAGTGAAGACAGGGGAGGCACACCCCTCCACTTT
>TRBJ2-3|-|TRBV9|TRBD2
CASSVRLAGADTQYF
TGTGCCAGCAGCGTTAGGCTAGCGGGAGCAGATACGCAGTATTTT
>TRBJ2-7|-|TRBV5-1|TRBD2
CASSLAGGPTEQYF
TGCGCCAGCAGCTTAGCGGGAGGGCCTACTGAGCAGTACTTC
>TRBJ1-1|-|TRBV5-5|TRBD1
CASNFLTGSTEAFF
TGTGCCAGCAACTTCCTGACAGGGAGCACTGAAGCTTTCTTT
>TRBJ2-7|-|TRBV19|-
CASRDVAEAYEQYF
TGTGCCAGTAGGGATGTAGCGGAAGCCTACGAGCAGTACTTC
>TRBJ2-5|-|TRBV28|TRBD2
CASSLAGGETQYF
TGTGCCAGCAGTTTGGCGGGAGGGGAGACCCAGTACTTC